Sequencing of this T cell receptor (beta chain) was carried out in a study of post-analysis software for immune sequencing data. Overall study context: Included courses were relapsing-remitting and secondary progressive multiple sclerosis; progressive-relapsing multiple sclerosis was also included. Study-wide points: The study found TRBV5-6, TRBV5-1 and TRBV20-1 among 4 or 5 TRBV segments more frequent in patients than controls. Samples from one preparation batch, clustered by F measure, grouped strongly together. Multiple sclerosis was associated with a significant reduction in normalized Chao1 diversity relative to controls.

A note on this clonotype: The antigen is not known.

Germline loops: CDR1 SGHVS, CDR2 FQNEAQ. The CDR3 runs to 18 residues. V was trimmed by 2 bases and J by 2 bases, leaving 19 bases between them. Unique molecular identifiers were built into the TCR beta cDNA libraries. TCRdb independently ran MiXCR on the PCR reads; one entry per CDR3 protein. The table lists hundreds of thousands of distinct CDR3 sequences, roughly 29% of them singletons, with more than 0.55% in the top ten. The receptor comes from a girl aged 5-17 years with multiple sclerosis. What was sequenced was blood. V is TRBV7-8 and J is TRBJ2-1; D is possibly TRBD1 or TRBD2 (6 bases each). CDR3 nucleotide sequence: TGTGCCAGCAGCTTAAAAGACGGGGGCCTCAGCCCCTACAATGAGCAGTTCTTC. Protein sequence: CASSLKDGGLSPYNEQFF.